The clone carrying this T cell receptor beta chain was seen only a few times. This specimen belongs to a study of blood T cell repertoires in COVID-19. Across the study: Both acute and convalescent COVID-19 samples were obtained from the United States, Italy and Spain.

From germline, CDR1 is LGHDT and CDR2 YNNKEL (reference sequence). The CDR3 runs 15 residues. Trimming left V 6 bases short and J 0 bases short, with 14 bases between. Method: immunoSEQ multiplex PCR; TCRdb's copy keeps in-frame clones and lacks some. This sample carries roughly 80,000 clones, more than 70% of them seen once, and the ten largest clones take around 7.3%. This receptor was identified in a woman aged 80 or older with acute or convalescent COVID-19. The chain carries TRBV3-1 (or the pseudogene TRBV3-2) and TRBJ1-1; D not resolved. Specimen: peripheral blood. The CDR3 region is CASSHGRQMNTEAFF. The DNA for the CDR3 is TGTGCCAGCAGTCACGGGAGGCAGATGAACACTGAAGCTTTCTTT.